This TCR beta chain derives from a study of prognosis after radiotherapy for stage I lung cancer listed by TCRdb under 2021. For the wider study: Between April 2018 and 2019, some 18 stage I NSCLC patients were enrolled in Nanjing, China. No patient received concurrent therapy alongside SBRT. About 20% of the 19 patients developed distant metastases after SBRT, at a median of roughly 7 months; the other 15 showed no significant progression. The cohort was made up of 10 to 15 men and more than 5 women, with a median age of nearly 75 years and an age range of roughly 53 to 90 years. Fourteen patients had newly diagnosed primary stage I lung tumors, and four to six had oligometastatic NSCLC after surgical resection of the primary tumor. Every patient was regarded as medically inoperable, because of comorbidities in 11 to 13 cases and refusal of surgery in six to eight cases. A total of about 40 blood samples from 19 patients were sequenced, with one sample obtained before and one obtained after SBRT for each patient. Peripheral blood TCR beta repertoires were profiled in stage I NSCLC patients before and after stereotactic body radiotherapy, and the repertoires were related to distant failure. Under 15 patients had adenocarcinoma and 6 or 7 had squamous cell carcinoma as the tumor histology. Using image-guided IMRT or VMAT, SBRT was delivered in 3 to 5 fractions at a biologically effective dose of at least 100 Gy. What the authors observed across the whole study: Post-SBRT Shannon entropy and its change from baseline were lower in patients who developed distant metastases; baseline Shannon entropy was not associated with metastases. Unique TCR clone counts fell after SBRT (median 10,088 before versus 6,500 to 7,500 after; Wilcoxon paired P=0.011). Whether the expanded TCR clones were tumor-specific was not determined. None of the reported P values were adjusted for multiple comparisons. Differences by metastasis status were reportedly seen in TRBV and TRBJ usage frequencies, involving two V genes at baseline and, after SBRT, nine V genes and two J genes. The study was limited by its small cohort and short follow-up, and the findings require independent validation.

Two rounds of multiplex PCR were used to amplify the TCR beta CDR3 region from genomic DNA. In the first PCR round, primers specific to each TRBV and TRBJ gene were used, and the primer sequences were filed in Chinese patent CN105087789A. The second PCR round used universal primers. The Roche High Pure PCR Template Preparation Kit was used to extract genomic DNA from the frozen PBMCs. An Illumina HiSeq 3000 was used to sequence the libraries paired-end with 151 bp reads. The study's processing was this. Raw reads lacking the multiplex PCR primer sequences were removed with CutAdapt. Using PEAR, the high-quality paired reads were merged into contigs. By aligning each contig to reference sequences, MiXCR assigned the TRB V, D and J gene segments to that contig. CDR3 sequences were clustered by base quality and sequence similarity to remove sequencing errors. Diversity was measured as Shannon entropy normalized by the natural log of productive TCR sequence number. Clonality was computed as one minus the ratio of Shannon entropy to the natural log of the number of unique clonotypes. The Youden index of ROC curves was used to select progression-free survival cut-offs for repertoire metrics, and analyses were performed in R 3.5.3. The raw public data were reprocessed by TCRdb itself: fastp quality trimming at Q25, MiXCR clonotype calling, in-frame beta chains only. Rows are combined by CDR3 protein, so each entry shows the most common genes and DNA. The V and J calls and clone size are TCRdb's, not the authors'. The sample table contains about 16,000 distinct CDR3 sequences; only one count was recorded for around 42% of them. The ten top clones hold under 50% of the sample.

A history of other malignancies or of prior chemotherapy or radiotherapy was absent in all patients, and node-negative disease was shown on CT and PET/CT in all patients. At each of two time points, approximately 6.3 milliliters of peripheral venous blood were collected into EDTA tubes. Ficoll-Paque Plus density-gradient centrifugation was used to isolate PBMCs. Right after collection, samples were placed at -80 degrees C and kept there until analysis. By sample share, this clonotype is medium-sized (0.01 to 0.1%). It lacks a known antigen. Per-nucleotide qualities are absent, and no much larger clonotype sits a single base away. The germline V gene sets CDR1 to SGHRS and CDR2 to YFSETQ. Including cysteine and phenylalanine, the CDR3 has 15 amino acids. Of all the DNA, just the CDR3 is kept, 45 bases in frame from base 1. Deletion took 2 bases off V and 6 bases off J, with a span of 18 bases between the germline ends.

Rearrangement joined TRBV5-1 to TRBJ2-7; the D region possibly corresponds to TRBD1 (6 bases align). The source of this sequence is a donor aged 50 or older with non-small cell lung cancer. Here the sequenced sample was PBMCs, taken before or after stereotactic body radiation therapy (not recorded which). In nucleotides, the sequence is TGCGCCAGCAGCTTCGGCCCGACAGGTCTGAGCGAGCAGTACTTC. Translated, this gives CASSFGPTGLSEQYF.